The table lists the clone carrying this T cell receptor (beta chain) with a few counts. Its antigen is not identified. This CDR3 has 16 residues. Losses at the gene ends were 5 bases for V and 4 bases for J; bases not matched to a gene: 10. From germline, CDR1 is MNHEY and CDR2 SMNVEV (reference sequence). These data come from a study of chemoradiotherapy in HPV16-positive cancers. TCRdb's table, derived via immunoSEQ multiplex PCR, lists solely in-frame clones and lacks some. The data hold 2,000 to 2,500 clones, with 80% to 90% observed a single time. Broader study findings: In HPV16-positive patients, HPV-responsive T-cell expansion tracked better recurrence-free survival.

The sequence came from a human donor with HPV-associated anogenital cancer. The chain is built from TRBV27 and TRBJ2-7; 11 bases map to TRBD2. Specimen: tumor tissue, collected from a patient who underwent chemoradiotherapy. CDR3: CASSPLATSGAYEQYF. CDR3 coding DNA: TGTGCCAGCAGTCCACTGGCGACTAGCGGGGCTTACGAGCAGTACTTC.